Listed below are T cell receptor beta chains from one sample, sequenced in a study of post-analysis software for immune sequencing data. TCRdb independently ran MiXCR on the PCR reads; one entry per CDR3 protein. This sample carries a few hundred thousand distinct CDR3 sequences, approximately 37% of them seen once, and the ten largest clones take 7.5% to 8.5%. The sample taken for sequencing was blood. The receptor source for this set is a girl aged 2-10 years with multiple sclerosis. CDR3s include the opening cysteine and the closing phenylalanine or tryptophan. The D gene is left open where the match is weak. Expanded clones get a size class; other rows say once, few or many, or leave the size out.

>few|TRBV6-1|.|TRBJ2-7
TGTGCCAGCCGTCCCACAAGCCCCTACGAGCAGTACTTC
CASRPTSPYEQYF
>.|TRBV5-1|TRBD1|TRBJ1-5
TGCGCCAGCAGCCCCGGGACAGGTAGCAATCAGCCCCAGCATTTT
CASSPGTGSNQPQHF
>few|TRBV20-1|.|TRBJ2-5
TGCAGTGCCTACGCCACGGACGCGGAGACCCAGTACTTC
CSAYATDAETQYF
>.|TRBV4-1|.|TRBJ1-2
TGCGCCAGCAGCCAAGAACACCGGGGGGTCTATGGCTACACCTTC
CASSQEHRGVYGYTF
>many|TRBV7-3|TRBD2|TRBJ2-3
TGTGCCAGCAGCTTAAAGGGACTAGCGACAGATACGCAGTATTTT
CASSLKGLATDTQYF
>.|TRBV6-1|TRBD2|TRBJ2-1
TGTGCCAGCAGTGACGGACTAGGACAATTCAATGAGCAGTTCTTC
CASSDGLGQFNEQFF
>few|TRBV7-2|.|TRBJ1-1
TGTGCCAGCAGCTTAAGGTTTATCGGACGGAAGAACACTGAAGCTTTCTTT
CASSLRFIGRKNTEAFF
>.|TRBV7-2|TRBD2|TRBJ2-1
TGTGCCAGCAGCTTTAGCGGGAGTTTCTCCCCCAATGAGCAGTTCTTC
CASSFSGSFSPNEQFF
>.|TRBV7-2|TRBD2|TRBJ2-1
TGTGCCAGCAGCTTAGCTAGCGGGAGGGTCACGTACAATGAGCAGTTCTTC
CASSLASGRVTYNEQFF
>many|TRBV9|TRBD2|TRBJ2-1
TGTGCCAGCAGCGTACAGACTAGCGGGGGATACAATGAGCAGTTCTTC
CASSVQTSGGYNEQFF
>.|TRBV10-3|TRBD1|TRBJ1-5
TGTGCCATCAGTGATGGGACAGGGGACCTCGATAGCAATCAGCCCCAGCATTTT
CAISDGTGDLDSNQPQHF
>.|TRBV5-6|TRBD1|TRBJ1-2
TGTGCCAGCAGCTCTCGGACAGGCAACTATGGCTACACCTTC
CASSSRTGNYGYTF
>.|TRBV9|.|TRBJ2-7
TGTGCCAGCAGCGTGGGGACTTCGAGCTCCTACGAGCAGTACTTC
CASSVGTSSSYEQYF
>few|TRBV4-2|.|TRBJ2-7
TGTGCCAGCAGCCAAGAATTTGGTGGGCTAGTCTACGAGCAGTACTTC
CASSQEFGGLVYEQYF
>.|TRBV12-3/TRBV12-4|TRBD1|TRBJ2-5
TGTGCCAGCAGTTGGACAGGGAAGACCCAGTACTTC
CASSWTGKTQYF
>.|TRBV25-1|.|TRBJ2-5
TGTGCCAGCAGTGAACACGGACCGCCCAGGGAGCAGTACTTC
CASSEHGPPREQYF
>.|TRBV11-2|.|TRBJ2-5
TGTGCCAGCAGCTTCGTGAACGGGTGCCAAGAGACCCAGTACTTC
CASSFVNGCQETQYF
>.|TRBV20-1|TRBD2|TRBJ2-7
TGCAGTGCCCGAGGACTAGCGGAATCCTACGAGCAGTACTTC
CSARGLAESYEQYF
>.|TRBV20-1|.|TRBJ1-2
TGCAGTGCTACCCGGGACGTGGCAGAGCGTGGCTACACCTTC
CSATRDVAERGYTF
>.|TRBV7-3|TRBD2|TRBJ2-3
TGTGCCAGCAGCCCAGATGGCGGGAGGGCCACAGATACGCAGTATTTT
CASSPDGGRATDTQYF
>.|TRBV29-1|.|TRBJ2-5
TGCAGCGTTGCCCTCGGGGGGCGATCCCAAGAGACCCAGTACTTC
CSVALGGRSQETQYF
>few|TRBV2|.|TRBJ1-6
TGTGCCACTCACGGGACGGAATATTCACCCCTCCACTTT
CATHGTEYSPLHF
>.|TRBV6-5|TRBD1|TRBJ2-3
TGTGCCAGCAGTTACTCGAACAGGGGACCGCCCGATACGCAGTATTTT
CASSYSNRGPPDTQYF
>.|TRBV25-1|.|TRBJ2-1
TGTGCCAGCAGTGAATATGGGGTAACCTCCTACAATGAGCAGTTCTTC
CASSEYGVTSYNEQFF
>.|TRBV3-1|.|TRBJ2-5
TGTGCCAGCAGCCAACTTATGGGGCAAGCAGAGACCCAGTACTTC
CASSQLMGQAETQYF
>once|TRBV27|.|TRBJ1-5
TGTGCCAGCAGTTCCGGGGTTAGCAATCAGCCCCAGCATTTT
CASSSGVSNQPQHF
>.|TRBV20-1|.|TRBJ2-5
TGCAGTGCTGCCGGGACGGGGGCAAGGACCCAGTACTTC
CSAAGTGARTQYF
>.|TRBV28|.|TRBJ1-5
TGTGCCAGCAGTCCCCTCGGGGGGGCCGGGGATCCCCAGCATTTT
CASSPLGGAGDPQHF
>.|TRBV11-2|.|TRBJ1-1
TGTGCCAGCAGCATAGGACAGTTGAACACTGAAGCTTTCTTT
CASSIGQLNTEAFF
>.|TRBV20-1|TRBD2|TRBJ2-1
TGCAGTGCTAGAGATCTTTGGGCTAGCGGGAAGGGGAATGAGCAGTTCTTC
CSARDLWASGKGNEQFF
>.|TRBV5-1|.|TRBJ1-2
TGCGCCAGCAGCTTTCAAGTGGCTAATGGCTACATCTTC
CASSFQVANGYIF
>.|TRBV4-1|.|TRBJ2-4
TGCGCCAGCAGCCAATACCCCGAGCTAGCCAAAAACATTCAGTACTTC
CASSQYPELAKNIQYF
>.|TRBV28|.|TRBJ1-2
TGTGCCAGCAGGTCATACCGAGCTAACTATGGCTACACCTTC
CASRSYRANYGYTF
>.|TRBV29-1|TRBD2|TRBJ2-7
TGCAGCGTTGGTCGATATAGCGGGGGCTCCTACGAGCAGTACTTC
CSVGRYSGGSYEQYF
>.|TRBV20-1|.|TRBJ2-7
TGCAGTGCTAGATCCCCGGGGGTCAGCGACGAGCAGTACTTC
CSARSPGVSDEQYF
>.|TRBV4-3|TRBD2|TRBJ2-7
TGCGCCAGCAGCCAAGATAGTAGCGGGATAATCTACGAGCAGTACTTC
CASSQDSSGIIYEQYF
>.|TRBV5-6|TRBD2|TRBJ2-7
TGTGCCAGCAGCTTGATCGCGGGAGGGCCGGGCGAGCAGTACTTC
CASSLIAGGPGEQYF
>few|TRBV12-3/TRBV12-4|TRBD2|TRBJ2-7
TGTGCCAGCAGAGGGTCGGCGGGAGCTCGGGAGCAGTACTTC
CASRGSAGAREQYF
>few|TRBV24-1|.|TRBJ2-6
TGTGCCACCAGTGATAATAGGGCGGCTGGGGCCAACGTCCTGACTTTC
CATSDNRAAGANVLTF
>few|TRBV20-1|TRBD1|TRBJ2-5
TGCAGTGCTAGAGACAGACAGGGGTTTGAGACCCAGTACTTC
CSARDRQGFETQYF
>.|TRBV5-1|TRBD2|TRBJ2-4
TGCGCCAGCAGCGTAACTAGCGGGAACTCCTACGAGCGGTACTTC
CASSVTSGNSYERYF
>.|TRBV28|TRBD2|TRBJ2-5
TGTGCCAGCAGTTTATATGCTTTAGGGTCTAGCGGGGGCCAAGAGACCCAGTACTTC
CASSLYALGSSGGQETQYF
>.|TRBV6-6|TRBD2|TRBJ2-7
TGTGCCAGCAGCTCATTTTCAGCGGGAGGGCCCTACGAGCAGTACTTC
CASSSFSAGGPYEQYF
>.|TRBV4-3|.|TRBJ2-1
TGCGCCAGCAGCCAAGATCCAGGGGCTTCATACAATGAGCAGTTCTTC
CASSQDPGASYNEQFF
>.|TRBV7-2|TRBD2|TRBJ2-1
TGTGCCAGCAGCTTAGAGAGGACTAGTAACAATGAGCAGTTCTTC
CASSLERTSNNEQFF
>few|TRBV12-3/TRBV12-4|.|TRBJ2-5
TGTGCCAGCAGTTTCGCCGGGATCCAAGAGACCCAGTACTTC
CASSFAGIQETQYF
>.|TRBV5-5|.|TRBJ2-7
TGTGCCAACAGCTCCTCATACGAGCAGTACTTC
CANSSSYEQYF
>few|TRBV25-1|.|TRBJ2-7
TGTGCCAGCGCTTTGTTCGGGCACGAGCAGTACTTC
CASALFGHEQYF
>.|TRBV6-1|TRBD1|TRBJ1-2
TGTGCCAGCAGCAGAGACAGGGGAGGTAATGGCTACACCTTC
CASSRDRGGNGYTF
>.|TRBV28|.|TRBJ1-2
TGTGCCAGCTCGGACCTATCGAACTATGGCTACACCTTC
CASSDLSNYGYTF
>few|TRBV20-1|.|TRBJ2-7
TGCAGTGCTAGTAGCGGATTAGACTACGAGCAGTACTTC
CSASSGLDYEQYF
>.|TRBV6-4|TRBD2|TRBJ2-2
TGTGCCAGCAGTGACAGAGCGGGAGACACCGGGGAGCTGTTTTTT
CASSDRAGDTGELFF
>many|TRBV7-9|.|TRBJ1-2
TGTGCCAGCAGCTTAGTGGGGGGGGCCCATCGGTATGGCTACACCTTC
CASSLVGGAHRYGYTF
>.|TRBV6-5|.|TRBJ2-5
TGTGCCAGCAGTGAATGGGGACGCGAGACCCAGTACTTC
CASSEWGRETQYF